These 13 T cell receptor beta chains were all obtained from the same sample, sequenced in a study of T-cell reconstitution after alpha-beta-depleted transplantation in children. Preparation of the TCRbeta library was carried out with unique molecular identifiers. TCRdb recomputed calls from the PCR reads with MiXCR, one row per CDR3 protein. The repertoire consists of some 200,000 distinct CDR3 sequences, with about 6.4% occurring once and the leading ten covering about 2.9%. The source material was PBMCs from the stem cell graft donor, sampled from the stem cell graft. The origin of the receptors is a human donor who donated a stem cell graft to a child with Wiskott-Aldrich syndrome.

This clonotype was counted at least ten times. CDR3 in amino acids: CASSRAYSYNEQFF. In DNA, the CDR3 is TGTGCCAGCAGCCGGGCCTACTCCTACAATGAGCAGTTCTTC. The chain combines TRBV5-8 with TRBJ2-1, with D unclear. This CDR3 spans 14 amino acids. Germline CDR1 SGHTS, CDR2 YDEGEE. Trimming left V 4 bases short and J 0 bases short, with 8 bases between.

This clonotype has ten or more counts. This chain links TRBV12-3 or TRBV12-4 with TRBJ2-4, with D perhaps matching TRBD1 or TRBD2 (6 bases each). The V end lost 4 bases, the J end lost 6 bases, and 16 bases lay between the germline ends. The CDR3 has 15 residues. The CDR3 sequence: CASSSGAGGGNIQYF. In DNA, the CDR3 is TGTGCCAGCAGTTCAGGGGCCGGGGGAGGAAACATTCAGTACTTC.

This clonotype was detected many times. The rearrangement uses TRBV29-1 and TRBJ1-1; no clear D gene. The germline V gene encodes CDR1 SQVTM and CDR2 ANQGSEA. This CDR3 is built from 16 residues. V lost 2 bases, J lost 5 bases, and 21 bases lay in between. CDR3: CSVERSLSSFRTEAFF. DNA for the CDR3: TGCAGCGTTGAAAGGTCCCTCAGTAGCTTTCGTACTGAAGCTTTCTTT.

This clonotype was counted ten times or more. The chain has TRBV25-1 and TRBJ1-2, with 7 bases matching TRBD1. The germline V gene has CDR1 MGHDK and CDR2 SYGVNS. The V segment lost 8 bases and the J segment 6 bases; nucleotides outside the gene matches: 9. There are 13 residues in the CDR3. DNA of the CDR3: TGTGCCAGCGGAGGACAGGTTAGCAATGGCTACACCTTC. This translates into CASGGQVSNGYTF.

This clonotype was detected ten times or more. The chain is built from TRBV12-3 or TRBV12-4 and TRBJ1-3; D is perhaps TRBD1 (5 bases). V dropped 3 bases and J dropped 2 bases, with 8 bases sitting between them. CDR3 length: 14 amino acids. CDR3 in DNA: TGTGCCAGCAGTTTCGGGGGGACTGGAAACACCATATATTTT. Its protein product is CASSFGGTGNTIYF.

This clonotype occurred many times. V gene TRBV7-2 combines with J gene TRBJ2-1; D not certain. This CDR3 comprises 15 residues. V gave up 1 base and J gave up 0 bases, with 7 bases separating them. In germline, CDR1 is SGHTA, CDR2 FQGNSA. The CDR3 DNA reads TGTGCCAGCAGCTTAGGGGTAAACTCCTACAATGAGCAGTTCTTC. Amino acid sequence: CASSLGVNSYNEQFF.

The chain recombines TRBV4-3 with TRBJ1-5, with TRBD1 as a possible D gene (5 bases). Looked up from germline, CDR1 is LGHNA and CDR2 is YSLEER. Trimming removed 3 bases from V and 7 bases from J, with 10 bases in between. The CDR3 length is 13 residues. The CDR3 spells CASSQYKGQPQHF. The CDR3 DNA sequence: TGCGCCAGCAGCCAGTACAAGGGGCAGCCCCAGCATTTT.

This clonotype was recorded many times. The CDR3 DNA sequence: TGCAGTGCTAGAGCCCCTGGGGGGTTCAGTCAGCCCCAGCATTTT. This codes for CSARAPGGFSQPQHF. The rearrangement links TRBV20-1 to TRBJ1-5; D perhaps matches TRBD1 (5 bases). V lost 1 base, J lost 6 bases, and 16 bases lay in between. Germline loops: CDR1 DFQATT, CDR2 SNEGSKA (reference sequence). This CDR3 spans 15 amino acids.

The sample holds many counts of this clonotype. The V and J genes are TRBV20-1 and TRBJ2-5, with TRBD1 matching over 10 bases. Trimming at V came to 6 bases and at J to 1 base, leaving 8 bases not matched to a gene. The germline V gene has CDR1 DFQATT and CDR2 SNEGSKA (reference sequence). The length of the CDR3 is 15 residues. Here the CDR3 DNA reads TGCAGTGCCCAAGCGACAGGGGGCCTCCAAGAGACCCAGTACTTC. It specifies CSAQATGGLQETQYF.

The V call is TRBV5-1, the J call TRBJ2-3; no clear D. Trimming took 4 bases from V and 6 from J, leaving 15 bases between them. The CDR3 totals 14 residues. Germline V gene data show CDR1 as SGHRS and CDR2 as YFSETQ. The CDR3 loop reads CASSQAQLTDTQYF. CDR3 nucleotides: TGCGCCAGCAGCCAAGCCCAACTCACCGATACGCAGTATTTT. The variable domain in full, with the rest retrieved from reference TRBV5-1 and TRBJ2-3, is KAGVTQTPRYLIKTRGQQVTLSCSPISGHRSVSWYQQTPGQGLQFLFEYFSETQRNKGNFPGRFSGRQFSNSRSEMNVSTLELGDSALYLCASSQAQLTDTQYFGPGTRLTVL.

Ten or more counts support this clonotype. This chain uses TRBV10-2 with TRBJ1-1, with unresolved D. Germline V gene data show CDR1 as WSHSY and CDR2 as SAAADI. V lost 6 bases and J lost 1, with 9 bases in between. This CDR3 spans 13 amino acids. CDR3 nucleotides: TGCGCCAGCAGGCAGACACCGAACACTGAAGCTTTCTTT. Translated: CASRQTPNTEAFF.

There are many counts of this clonotype. This rearrangement joins TRBV20-1 to TRBJ1-6, with 10 bases fitting TRBD1. The CDR3 consists of 14 residues. V shed 3 bases, J shed 8 bases, and the junction held 4 bases outside the gene matches. Germline V CDR1 and CDR2: DFQATT, SNEGSKA (reference sequence). This CDR3 reads CSARGQGLDSPLHF. CDR3 DNA: TGCAGTGCTAGGGGACAGGGGTTGGATTCACCCCTCCACTTT.

This clonotype was seen repeatedly, ten times or more. The rearrangement links TRBV3-1 to TRBJ2-7, with D possibly matching TRBD1 (5 bases). CDR1 is LGHDT and CDR2 is YNNKEL in the germline V gene (reference sequence). This CDR3 comprises 13 residues. V shed 3 bases and J shed 3 bases, with 9 bases lying between them. The CDR3 region has the DNA TGTGCCAGCAGCCAGCAGGGTCTCTACGAGCAGTACTTC. This encodes CASSQQGLYEQYF.